This entry concerns a single TCR beta chain. The antigen is not known. Latent tuberculosis screening used tuberculin skin test and IGRA at entry. The sample is drawn from a study of T cells in tuberculosis. On the study more broadly: A South African cohort included IGRA-negative adolescents, latently infected IGRA-positive adolescents and adults with active tuberculosis. Broader study findings: Smaller alpha distances in active tuberculosis partly reflected shorter CDR3-alpha lengths.

This CDR3 is built from 13 residues. CDR1 is LNHDA and CDR2 is SQIVND in the germline V gene (reference sequence). V lost 6 bases and J lost 9; bases outside the gene matches: 8. Produced via immunoSEQ multiplex PCR; TCRdb's table is partial and in-frame only. The sample holds roughly 33,000 clones, approximately 91% seen once. The sequenced sample consisted of PBMCs. The chain couples TRBV19 to TRBJ2-1; 7 bases are shared with TRBD2. The receptor was isolated from a donor aged 10 to 29 with latent tuberculosis or without tuberculosis infection. For the CDR3, the DNA is TGTGCCAGTAGATCGCCAGGGAGGGGTGAGCAGTTCTTC. Translation: CASRSPGRGEQFF.